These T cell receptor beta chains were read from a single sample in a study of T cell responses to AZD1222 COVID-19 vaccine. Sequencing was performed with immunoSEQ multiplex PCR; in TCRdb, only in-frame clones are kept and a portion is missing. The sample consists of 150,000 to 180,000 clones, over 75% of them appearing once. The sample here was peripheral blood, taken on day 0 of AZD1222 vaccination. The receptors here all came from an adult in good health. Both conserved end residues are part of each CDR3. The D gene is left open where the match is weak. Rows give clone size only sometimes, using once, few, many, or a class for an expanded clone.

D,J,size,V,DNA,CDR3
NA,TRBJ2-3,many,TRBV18,TGTGCCAGCTCACCAAGCACAGCCCTGCTCACAGATACGCAGTATTTT,CASSPSTALLTDTQYF
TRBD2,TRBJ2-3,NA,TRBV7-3,TGTGCCAGCAGCTTAACCCCTTGGGTAGCGGGAGGGACAGATACGCAGTATTTT,CASSLTPWVAGGTDTQYF
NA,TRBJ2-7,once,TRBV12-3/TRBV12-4,TGTGCCAGCAGCCGGGACATGTCCTACGAGCAGTACTTC,CASSRDMSYEQYF
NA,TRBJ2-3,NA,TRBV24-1,TGTGCCACGGAACAGGGATCTGATACGCAGTATTTT,CATEQGSDTQYF
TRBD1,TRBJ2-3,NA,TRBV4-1,TGCGCCAGCAGCATACAACAGGGGGATACGCAGTATTTT,CASSIQQGDTQYF
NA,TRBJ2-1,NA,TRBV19,TGTGCCAGTAATCTCGGACTCTACAATGAGCAGTTCTTC,CASNLGLYNEQFF
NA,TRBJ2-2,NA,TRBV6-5,TGTGCCGTCAGAGGGACGGGAAACACCGGGGAGCTGTTTTTT,CAVRGTGNTGELFF
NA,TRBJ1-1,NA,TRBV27,TGTGCCAGCAGTTTACTTAGCGTGAACACTGAAGCTTTCTTT,CASSLLSVNTEAFF
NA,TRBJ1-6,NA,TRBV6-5,TGTGCCAGCAGTCCACGGGATTCTAATTCACCCCTCCACTTT,CASSPRDSNSPLHF
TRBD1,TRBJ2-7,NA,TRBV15,TGTGCCACCAGCGGGGAGGACAGGGGGTGGTACGAGCAGTACTTC,CATSGEDRGWYEQYF
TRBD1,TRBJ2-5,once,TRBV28,TGTGCCAGCTCGGACAGGGCGGTTCGGTTCTATGAGACCCAGTACTTC,CASSDRAVRFYETQYF
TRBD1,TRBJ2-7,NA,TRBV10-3,TGTGCCATCACCAACCAAATCGGACAGGGCGCCTACGAGCAGTACTTC,CAITNQIGQGAYEQYF
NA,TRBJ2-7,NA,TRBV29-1,TGCAGCGTTGAAAGGTTCGGGGACGCCTACGAGCAGTACTTC,CSVERFGDAYEQYF
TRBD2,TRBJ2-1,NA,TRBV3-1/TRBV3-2,TGTGCCAGCAGCCTTAAGACTAGCGGGAGGGGTAATGAGCAGTTCTTC,CASSLKTSGRGNEQFF
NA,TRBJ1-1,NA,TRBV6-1,TGTGCCAGCAGTGAAGTCAAGGAGGGTAACACTGAAGCTTTCTTT,CASSEVKEGNTEAFF
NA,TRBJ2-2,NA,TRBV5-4,TGTGCCAGCAGCTTGGTCGCAGGGGAAACCGGGGAGCTGTTTTTT,CASSLVAGETGELFF
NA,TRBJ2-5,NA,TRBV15,TGTGCCACCAGCAGAGAAACCTCGGGACCTCGCGAGACCCAGTACTTC,CATSRETSGPRETQYF
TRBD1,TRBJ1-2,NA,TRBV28,TGTGCCAGCAGATCTCCGGGACAGGGGGTTGGTGGCTACACCTTC,CASRSPGQGVGGYTF
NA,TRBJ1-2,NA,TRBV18,TGTGCCAGCTCATCCGACAGGCACCAATCCTATGGCTACACCTTC,CASSSDRHQSYGYTF
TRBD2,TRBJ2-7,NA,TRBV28,TGTGCCAGCAGAACTAGCGGCCTCCCCTACGAGCAGTACTTC,CASRTSGLPYEQYF
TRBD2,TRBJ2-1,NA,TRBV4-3,TGCGCCAGCAGCCAAGAGGTGGGACTAGCGGGAGTAGACAATGAGCAGTTCTTC,CASSQEVGLAGVDNEQFF
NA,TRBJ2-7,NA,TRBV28,TGTGCCAGCAGGAGGGGGAACGAGCAGTACTTC,CASRRGNEQYF
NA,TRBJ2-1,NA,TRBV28,TGTGCCAGCAGTTCCCTCGCGCCGGCGAGCTCCTACAATGAGCAGTTCTTC,CASSSLAPASSYNEQFF
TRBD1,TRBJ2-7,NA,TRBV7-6,TGTGCCAGCAGCTTTACAGGGGGCGCCAGGGAAGAGCAGTACTTC,CASSFTGGAREEQYF
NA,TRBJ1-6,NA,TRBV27,TGTGCCAGCAGTTTAATGCTTTGGGATAATTCACCCCTCCACTTT,CASSLMLWDNSPLHF
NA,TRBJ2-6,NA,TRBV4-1,TGCGCCAGCAGCCAAGAAGCCGGGTCTGGGGCCAACGTCCTGACTTTC,CASSQEAGSGANVLTF
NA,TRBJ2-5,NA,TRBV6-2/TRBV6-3,TGTGCCAGCAGTAGGGGGTTGGAGACCCAGTACTTC,CASSRGLETQYF